Sequencing of this T cell receptor beta chain was carried out in a study of cytomegalovirus exposure and HLA in healthy donors. Study-level background: HLA-typed donors contributed some 85 million unique TCRs, which were held in an early data release. Study-wide results and limits: Highest at DRB1 and lowest at HLA-C, TCR association rates differed among HLA loci in a later analysis. One later analysis reportedly identified an Asian-associated ancestry cluster that showed fewer N-insertions than the roughly 700-donor mean. Among CMV-associated TCR beta chains, most appeared HLA-restricted in a later analysis.

The PCR was carried out with 60 Vbeta primers and 13 Jbeta primers. Clones were read by immunoSEQ multiplex PCR, and TCRdb kept only the in-frame ones, dropping some. Among some 140,000 clones listed, approximately 79% were seen once. Comments on this clone: What it recognizes is unknown.

From germline, CDR1 is SEHNR and CDR2 FQNEAQ (reference sequence). V lost 6 bases to trimming and J lost 0 bases, with 15 bases between them. This CDR3 comprises 15 residues. Source material: PBMCs. This clonotype originated in a woman between 45 and 65 years old in good health and CMV-seropositive. This sequence joins TRBV7-9 and TRBJ2-7, with D possibly being TRBD2 (5 bases). CDR3 nucleotides: TGTGCCAGCAGTTTCGGACTGCCAAGCTCCTACGAGCAGTACTTC. Protein sequence: CASSFGLPSSYEQYF.